Given below is one T cell receptor (beta chain) in context. Its specificity is not known. This specimen belongs to a study of T cells after posttransplantation cyclophosphamide. Cyclophosphamide on days +3 and +4 followed busulfan-fludarabine conditioning and a marrow graft. Whole-study results and caveats: Skin or GI-infiltrating T cells shared few TRB sequences with blood. Later blood repertoires were often dominated by clones from the donor CD8+ memory compartment. Recipient CMV seropositivity and CMV reactivation strongly tracked TRB clonality.

Germline CDR1 MNHNS, CDR2 SASEGT. The CDR3 loop spans 15 amino acids. V was shortened by 3 bases and J by 2 bases, with 13 bases between the two germline ends. The protocol was immunoSEQ multiplex PCR, while the TCRdb copy is restricted to in-frame clones and leaves out a portion. This repertoire shows about 43,000 clones, about 90% found once; its top ten account for about 2.5%. The genes are TRBV6-1 and TRBJ1-1; perhaps TRBD1 as D (5 bases). The clonotype was recovered from a male patient aged 60-70 years who received an allogeneic stem cell transplant from a related donor and was CMV-positive. Some T cells may originate from the graft donor. Sequenced material: PBMCs, taken roughly 59 days after allogeneic stem cell transplant with posttransplant cyclophosphamide. CDR3 DNA sequence: TGTGCCAGCAGTGACTGGTGGGGGGGTAACACTGAAGCTTTCTTT. Residues: CASSDWWGGNTEAFF.